Listed below are T cell receptor beta chains from one sample, sequenced in a study of CD8 T cells in Susac syndrome. TCRdb used MiXCR to reprocess the immunoSEQ multiplex PCR reads, holding one entry per CDR3 protein. Among under 20,000 distinct CDR3 sequences listed, around 95% were seen once. The specimen sequenced was CD8+ T cells from PBMCs. The receptor source for this set is a human donor in good health. Each CDR3 is given with its conserved first and last residue. D genes are given only for firm matches. Clone size, where shown, is once, few, many, or a class for clones that have expanded.

clone_size: NA; j_call: TRBJ2-4; d_call: NA; v_call: TRBV4-1; cdr3_aa: CASSQAPGETKNIQYF; cdr3_nt: TGCGCCAGCAGCCAAGCCCCGGGAGAAACCAAAAACATTCAGTACTTC
clone_size: NA; j_call: TRBJ1-1; d_call: NA; v_call: TRBV29-1; cdr3_aa: CSVVWWSGEAFF; cdr3_nt: TGCAGCGTTGTGTGGTGGAGTGGCGAAGCTTTCTTT
clone_size: NA; j_call: TRBJ1-2; d_call: TRBD1; v_call: TRBV29-1; cdr3_aa: CSVGGQVYGYTF; cdr3_nt: TGCAGCGTTGGGGGACAGGTTTATGGCTACACCTTC
clone_size: NA; j_call: TRBJ2-7; d_call: TRBD2; v_call: TRBV7-9; cdr3_aa: CASSSSAGGSYEQYF; cdr3_nt: TGTGCCAGCAGCTCATCAGCGGGAGGATCCTACGAGCAGTACTTC
clone_size: NA; j_call: TRBJ1-5; d_call: NA; v_call: TRBV6-1; cdr3_aa: CASESPGASNQPQHF; cdr3_nt: TGTGCCAGCGAGTCACCGGGGGCGAGCAATCAGCCCCAGCATTTT
clone_size: NA; j_call: TRBJ2-1; d_call: TRBD2; v_call: TRBV2; cdr3_aa: CASSEALAGVTLIEQFF; cdr3_nt: TGTGCCAGCAGTGAAGCACTAGCGGGAGTCACCCTCATTGAGCAGTTCTTC
clone_size: NA; j_call: TRBJ2-2; d_call: NA; v_call: TRBV5-1; cdr3_aa: CASSLEAGLDTGELFF; cdr3_nt: TGCGCCAGCAGCTTGGAGGCGGGGTTGGACACCGGGGAGCTGTTTTTT
clone_size: NA; j_call: TRBJ2-7; d_call: TRBD2; v_call: TRBV7-9; cdr3_aa: CASSDLFREATYEQYF; cdr3_nt: TGTGCCAGCAGCGATCTCTTCCGGGAGGCAACCTACGAGCAGTACTTC
clone_size: NA; j_call: TRBJ1-1; d_call: NA; v_call: TRBV29-1; cdr3_aa: CSVDWRTEAFF; cdr3_nt: TGCAGCGTTGATTGGCGCACTGAAGCTTTCTTT
clone_size: NA; j_call: TRBJ2-7; d_call: TRBD2; v_call: TRBV5-1; cdr3_aa: CASSWGLAGAGEQYF; cdr3_nt: TGCGCCAGCAGCTGGGGACTAGCGGGAGCTGGCGAGCAGTACTTC
clone_size: NA; j_call: TRBJ2-3; d_call: TRBD1; v_call: TRBV19; cdr3_aa: CASSTGVRDREPTDTQYF; cdr3_nt: TGTGCCAGTAGTACGGGCGTCCGGGACAGGGAACCCACAGATACGCAGTATTTT
clone_size: once; j_call: TRBJ2-7; d_call: TRBD2; v_call: TRBV2; cdr3_aa: CAWTSWSYEQYF; cdr3_nt: TGTGCCTGGACTAGCTGGTCCTACGAGCAGTACTTC
clone_size: NA; j_call: TRBJ1-6; d_call: TRBD1; v_call: TRBV13; cdr3_aa: CASSSTGDLDSPLHF; cdr3_nt: TGTGCCAGCAGCTCGACAGGGGATCTTGATTCACCCCTCCACTTT
clone_size: NA; j_call: TRBJ2-2; d_call: TRBD1; v_call: TRBV24-1; cdr3_aa: CATSGQGNTGELFF; cdr3_nt: TGTGCCACCTCGGGACAGGGGAACACCGGGGAGCTGTTTTTT
clone_size: NA; j_call: TRBJ2-7; d_call: NA; v_call: TRBV5-1; cdr3_aa: CASSFDAGHDYEQYF; cdr3_nt: TGCGCCAGCAGCTTCGATGCGGGACACGATTACGAGCAGTACTTC
clone_size: NA; j_call: TRBJ2-3; d_call: TRBD2; v_call: TRBV9; cdr3_aa: CASSPRGSPTDTQYF; cdr3_nt: TGTGCCAGCAGCCCGCGGGGGAGTCCCACAGATACGCAGTATTTT
clone_size: few; j_call: TRBJ2-3; d_call: NA; v_call: TRBV7-2; cdr3_aa: CASSLDPDTQYF; cdr3_nt: TGTGCCAGCAGCTTAGATCCGGATACGCAGTATTTT
clone_size: NA; j_call: TRBJ1-4; d_call: NA; v_call: TRBV12-3/TRBV12-4; cdr3_aa: CASRGGGGAEKLFF; cdr3_nt: TGTGCCAGCAGAGGTGGAGGGGGGGCAGAAAAACTGTTTTTT
clone_size: NA; j_call: TRBJ1-1; d_call: TRBD1; v_call: TRBV19; cdr3_aa: CASLGPGQDMNTEAFF; cdr3_nt: TGTGCCAGCCTCGGTCCGGGACAGGACATGAACACTGAAGCTTTCTTT
clone_size: NA; j_call: TRBJ2-1; d_call: NA; v_call: TRBV7-9; cdr3_aa: CASSLGRAYNEQFF; cdr3_nt: TGTGCCAGCAGCTTAGGTCGGGCCTACAATGAGCAGTTCTTC
clone_size: NA; j_call: TRBJ2-1; d_call: TRBD2; v_call: TRBV4-1; cdr3_aa: CASSQDKGLAANEQFF; cdr3_nt: TGCGCCAGCAGCCAAGATAAGGGACTAGCGGCCAATGAGCAGTTCTTC
clone_size: NA; j_call: TRBJ2-7; d_call: TRBD2; v_call: TRBV24-1; cdr3_aa: CATSPGTSGSSYEQYF; cdr3_nt: TGTGCCACCAGTCCCGGGACTAGCGGGAGCTCCTACGAGCAGTACTTC
clone_size: NA; j_call: TRBJ2-3; d_call: TRBD2; v_call: TRBV6-6; cdr3_aa: CASSGPSGRRTDTQYF; cdr3_nt: TGTGCCAGCAGTGGGCCTAGCGGGAGGAGGACAGATACGCAGTATTTT
clone_size: NA; j_call: TRBJ2-3; d_call: TRBD2; v_call: TRBV2; cdr3_aa: CASREDSGITDTQYF; cdr3_nt: TGTGCCAGCAGGGAGGATAGCGGGATTACAGATACGCAGTATTTT
clone_size: NA; j_call: TRBJ2-1; d_call: NA; v_call: TRBV4-3; cdr3_aa: CASSQRGSRRDLKFF; cdr3_nt: TGCGCCAGCAGCCAACGTGGGTCACGGCGGGATTTAAAGTTCTTC
clone_size: NA; j_call: TRBJ2-7; d_call: TRBD1; v_call: TRBV28; cdr3_aa: CASRPTGNPYEQYF; cdr3_nt: TGTGCCAGCAGGCCGACAGGGAACCCCTACGAGCAGTACTTC
clone_size: NA; j_call: TRBJ2-1; d_call: NA; v_call: TRBV29-1; cdr3_aa: CSVEGRSNEQFF; cdr3_nt: TGCAGCGTTGAAGGTCGGAGCAATGAGCAGTTCTTC
clone_size: NA; j_call: TRBJ2-7; d_call: NA; v_call: TRBV28; cdr3_aa: CASSGTDNYEQYF; cdr3_nt: TGTGCCAGCAGTGGAACCGACAACTACGAGCAGTACTTC
clone_size: NA; j_call: TRBJ2-7; d_call: NA; v_call: TRBV6-2/TRBV6-3; cdr3_aa: CASSYFEGYEQYF; cdr3_nt: TGTGCCAGCAGTTACTTCGAAGGGTACGAGCAGTACTTC
clone_size: NA; j_call: TRBJ2-1; d_call: TRBD2; v_call: TRBV7-2; cdr3_aa: CASSLPSGSDEQFF; cdr3_nt: TGTGCCAGCAGCTTACCTAGCGGGAGTGATGAGCAGTTCTTC
clone_size: NA; j_call: TRBJ2-7; d_call: NA; v_call: TRBV14; cdr3_aa: CASSQLKTATEQYF; cdr3_nt: TGTGCCAGCAGCCAACTAAAGACGGCCACCGAGCAGTACTTC
clone_size: NA; j_call: TRBJ2-7; d_call: TRBD2; v_call: TRBV5-1; cdr3_aa: CASSLADRLAELTYGQYF; cdr3_nt: TGCGCCAGCAGCTTGGCCGACAGACTAGCGGAACTAACCTACGGGCAGTACTTC
clone_size: NA; j_call: TRBJ2-5; d_call: NA; v_call: TRBV5-1; cdr3_aa: CASSLEGGYQETQYF; cdr3_nt: TGCGCCAGCAGCTTGGAGGGCGGGTACCAAGAGACCCAGTACTTC
clone_size: NA; j_call: TRBJ2-4; d_call: NA; v_call: TRBV20-1; cdr3_aa: CSAILGIAKNIQYF; cdr3_nt: TGCAGTGCCATTCTAGGGATAGCCAAAAACATTCAGTACTTC
clone_size: few; j_call: TRBJ2-7; d_call: TRBD2; v_call: TRBV28; cdr3_aa: CASSSIQRETYEQYF; cdr3_nt: TGTGCCAGCAGTTCCATTCAGCGGGAGACATACGAGCAGTACTTC
clone_size: NA; j_call: TRBJ2-7; d_call: TRBD1; v_call: TRBV27; cdr3_aa: CASTFGTGAGEQYF; cdr3_nt: TGTGCCAGCACCTTCGGGACAGGGGCCGGAGAGCAGTACTTC
clone_size: once; j_call: TRBJ2-3; d_call: NA; v_call: TRBV6-1; cdr3_aa: CASSEGVWGPSTDTQYF; cdr3_nt: TGTGCCAGCAGTGAGGGGGTATGGGGTCCTAGCACAGATACGCAGTATTTT
clone_size: NA; j_call: TRBJ2-5; d_call: NA; v_call: TRBV9; cdr3_aa: CASSVNQETQYF; cdr3_nt: TGTGCCAGCAGCGTAAACCAAGAGACCCAGTACTTC
clone_size: NA; j_call: TRBJ2-7; d_call: NA; v_call: TRBV19; cdr3_aa: CASSILAGDWDEQYF; cdr3_nt: TGTGCCAGTAGTATTTTGGCAGGCGATTGGGACGAGCAGTACTTC
clone_size: NA; j_call: TRBJ1-1; d_call: TRBD1; v_call: TRBV7-9; cdr3_aa: CASSVTGGATEAFF; cdr3_nt: TGTGCCAGCAGCGTTACAGGGGGAGCCACTGAAGCTTTCTTT
clone_size: NA; j_call: TRBJ2-1; d_call: NA; v_call: TRBV4-1; cdr3_aa: CASSNRLEGSWDEQFF; cdr3_nt: TGCGCCAGCAGCAACCGACTAGAGGGGTCTTGGGATGAGCAGTTCTTC
clone_size: NA; j_call: TRBJ1-1; d_call: NA; v_call: TRBV7-3; cdr3_aa: CASSFYGIPNTEAFF; cdr3_nt: TGTGCCAGCAGCTTTTACGGGATTCCGAACACTGAAGCTTTCTTT
clone_size: NA; j_call: TRBJ2-1; d_call: TRBD2; v_call: TRBV19; cdr3_aa: CASSILAGAHNEQFF; cdr3_nt: TGTGCCAGTAGTATTCTAGCGGGAGCCCACAATGAGCAGTTCTTC
clone_size: NA; j_call: TRBJ1-1; d_call: NA; v_call: TRBV5-5; cdr3_aa: CASSWTGINTEAFF; cdr3_nt: TGTGCCAGCAGCTGGACCGGGATTAACACTGAAGCTTTCTTT
clone_size: NA; j_call: TRBJ2-7; d_call: NA; v_call: TRBV2; cdr3_aa: CASSEDMSELYEQYF; cdr3_nt: TGTGCCAGCAGTGAAGATATGTCAGAGCTTTACGAGCAGTACTTC
clone_size: NA; j_call: TRBJ2-1; d_call: NA; v_call: TRBV29-1; cdr3_aa: CSVEDRSSYNEQFF; cdr3_nt: TGCAGCGTTGAAGACAGGAGCTCCTACAATGAGCAGTTCTTC
clone_size: NA; j_call: TRBJ2-1; d_call: NA; v_call: TRBV5-1; cdr3_aa: CASSLELNEQFF; cdr3_nt: TGCGCCAGCAGCTTGGAACTTAATGAGCAGTTCTTC
clone_size: NA; j_call: TRBJ2-1; d_call: TRBD2; v_call: TRBV20-1; cdr3_aa: CSARTVGLAGLDASAFNEQFF; cdr3_nt: TGCAGTGCTAGAACAGTCGGACTAGCGGGACTGGATGCATCCGCTTTCAATGAGCAGTTCTTC
clone_size: NA; j_call: TRBJ2-1; d_call: NA; v_call: TRBV10-3; cdr3_aa: CAISNMDSYNEQFF; cdr3_nt: TGTGCCATCAGTAATATGGACAGTTACAATGAGCAGTTCTTC
clone_size: once; j_call: TRBJ2-3; d_call: NA; v_call: TRBV6-2/TRBV6-3; cdr3_aa: CASSPPTSTDTQYF; cdr3_nt: TGTGCCAGCAGTCCACCGACCTCCACAGATACGCAGTATTTT
clone_size: NA; j_call: TRBJ1-5; d_call: NA; v_call: TRBV28; cdr3_aa: CASSLQDSNQPQHF; cdr3_nt: TGTGCCAGCAGTTTACAGGATAGCAATCAGCCCCAGCATTTT
clone_size: NA; j_call: TRBJ2-1; d_call: NA; v_call: TRBV11-2; cdr3_aa: CASSPVIGGTFNEQFF; cdr3_nt: TGTGCCAGCAGCCCCGTAATTGGCGGGACGTTCAATGAGCAGTTCTTC
clone_size: NA; j_call: TRBJ2-1; d_call: NA; v_call: TRBV2; cdr3_aa: CASSDSGSYNEQFF; cdr3_nt: TGTGCCAGCAGTGATAGCGGCTCCTACAATGAGCAGTTCTTC
clone_size: NA; j_call: TRBJ2-2; d_call: NA; v_call: TRBV7-9; cdr3_aa: CASRRFEGRDTGELFF; cdr3_nt: TGTGCCAGCAGGCGCTTTGAAGGGCGGGACACCGGGGAGCTGTTTTTT